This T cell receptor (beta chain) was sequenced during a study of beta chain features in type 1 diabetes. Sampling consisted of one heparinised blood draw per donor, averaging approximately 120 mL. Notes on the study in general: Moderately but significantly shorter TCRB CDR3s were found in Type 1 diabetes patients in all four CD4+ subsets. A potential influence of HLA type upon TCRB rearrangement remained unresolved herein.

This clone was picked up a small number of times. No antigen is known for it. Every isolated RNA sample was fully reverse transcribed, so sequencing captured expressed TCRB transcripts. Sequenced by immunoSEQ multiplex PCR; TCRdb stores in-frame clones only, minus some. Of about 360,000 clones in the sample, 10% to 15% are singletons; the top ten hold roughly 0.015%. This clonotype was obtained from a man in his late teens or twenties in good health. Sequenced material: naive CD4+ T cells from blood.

Written as DNA, the CDR3 is TGTGCCAGCAGTTCCGGGACAGGGGGCATAGATACGCAGTATTTT. Translating it yields CASSSGTGGIDTQYF. The gene calls are TRBV7-9 and TRBJ2-3; 12 positions match TRBD1. The CDR3 consists of 15 residues. Germline lookup yields CDR1 SEHNR and CDR2 FQNEAQ (reference sequence). V shed 6 bases and J 5 bases; nucleotides not matched to a gene: 6.